These 32 T cell receptor beta chains originate from one sample sequenced in a study of shared clonotypes between healthy human individuals. Generated by immunoSEQ multiplex PCR, the TCRdb table keeps only in-frame clones and is missing some. The repertoire holds approximately 340,000 clones, with about 70% as singletons. Sequencing was done on a sample of memory CD4+ T cells sorted from blood. Indicated subset: CD45RA-negative fraction. Receptor source: a man aged 25-40 years in good health.

The chain is built from TRBV5-4 and TRBJ2-5; 12 bases match TRBD2. The CDR3 extends over 18 amino acids. Germline CDR1 is SGHNT and CDR2 is YYREEE (reference sequence). With V trimmed by 4 bases and J by 5 bases, 15 bases remained unmatched. The CDR3: CASSKRLAGVAGRETQYF. In DNA form, the CDR3 reads TGTGCCAGCAGCAAGAGACTAGCGGGAGTGGCGGGGCGGGAGACCCAGTACTTC.

The genes are TRBV7-2 and TRBJ2-7; no clear D. Germline assignment: CDR1 SGHTA and CDR2 FQGNSA. V lost 5 bases and J 0 bases, leaving 26 bases between the germline ends. There are 19 residues in the CDR3. The CDR3: CASSKDDPWTQRSSYEQYF. The CDR3, as DNA: TGTGCCAGCAGCAAAGACGACCCCTGGACCCAACGTAGCTCCTACGAGCAGTACTTC.

The CDR3 protein is CASSLLGDRDYEQYF. In DNA, the CDR3 is TGCGCCAGCAGCTTGCTAGGGGACAGGGACTACGAGCAGTACTTC. The chain has TRBV5-1 and TRBJ2-7; 9 bases are a match to TRBD1. The germline CDR1 and CDR2 sequences are SGHRS and YFSETQ. V lost 1 base to trimming and J lost 3 bases; unmatched junction nucleotides: 5. This CDR3 has 15 residues. The whole variable domain, remainder taken from reference TRBV5-1 and TRBJ2-7, is KAGVTQTPRYLIKTRGQQVTLSCSPISGHRSVSWYQQTPGQGLQFLFEYFSETQRNKGNFPGRFSGRQFSNSRSEMNVSTLELGDSALYLCASSLLGDRDYEQYFGPGTRLTVT.

Notes on this clone: Since a much larger clone is just one base distant, this may be a read error. This sample includes further DNA sequences coding for the same CDR3. This chain joins TRBV7-9 and TRBJ2-3; unclear D gene. The CDR3 totals 12 residues. Germline assignment: CDR1 SEHNR and CDR2 FQNEAQ (reference sequence). V lost 5 bases, J lost 3 bases, and 6 bases lay in between. CDR3 in DNA: TGTGCCAGCAGCCCCTCGACAGATACGCAGTATTTT. Protein product: CASSPSTDTQYF.

The chain combines TRBV6-1 with TRBJ2-2, with 7 bases matching TRBD2. This CDR3 has 15 amino acids. The J segment lost 4 bases and the V segment lost 8 bases, leaving 10 bases of the junction unmatched. Germline CDR1 and CDR2: MNHNS and SASEGT. The CDR3 loop reads CASRVGRAITGELFF. The CDR3 DNA sequence: TGTGCCAGCCGGGTTGGGAGGGCTATCACCGGGGAGCTGTTTTTT.

V and J are TRBV2 and TRBJ1-1, with D uncertain. V was shortened by 7 bases and J by 0 bases, with 12 bases between the two germline ends. Germline V CDR1 and CDR2: SNHLY, FYNNEI. The CDR3 consists of 14 residues. The CDR3, as DNA: TGTGCCAGCAACCTCCAAAGGATGAACACTGAAGCTTTCTTT. As protein: CASNLQRMNTEAFF.

The table lists this clone with a count of one. The chain links TRBV11-2 to TRBJ2-7; 8 bases align to TRBD2. CDR3 length: 16 amino acids. The ends lost 5 bases at V and 0 bases at J; junction bases unmatched: 9. Germline V CDR1 and CDR2: SGHAT, FQNNGV. The CDR3 nucleotides read TGTGCCAGCAGCAACACCTCGGGACTAGTCTCCTACGAGCAGTACTTC. Its protein is CASSNTSGLVSYEQYF.

The V gene is TRBV30, the J gene TRBJ2-7; no clear D gene. CDR3 length equals 12 residues. Per the germline V gene, CDR1 is GTSNPN and CDR2 is SVGIG (reference sequence). V lost 8 bases, J lost 1 base, and 12 bases lay in between. In DNA form, the CDR3 reads TGTGCCATAGAGGACGGATCCTACGAGCAGTACTTC. This codes for CAIEDGSYEQYF.

This chain joins TRBV7-2 and TRBJ2-2, with D maybe TRBD2 (5 bases). Trimming took off 1 base at V and 5 bases at J, with 8 bases between the two ends. CDR3 length: 14 amino acids. CDR1 and CDR2 from the germline V gene are SGHTA and FQGNSA. The CDR3 bases are TGTGCCAGCAGCTTAGGGAGAGGGACCGGGGAGCTGTTTTTT. Protein sequence: CASSLGRGTGELFF.

A note on this clone: The sample contains more than one DNA sequence encoding this CDR3. The chain is built from TRBV28 and TRBJ2-7, with a tentative D call TRBD1 (5 bases). The germline V and J ends were trimmed by 2 bases and 4 bases, with 6 bases remaining between them. Germline V lookup: CDR1 MDHEN, CDR2 SYDVKM. The CDR3 runs 12 residues. CDR3 protein: CASSLRQYEQYF. In DNA form, the CDR3 reads TGTGCCAGCAGTTTAAGACAGTACGAGCAGTACTTC.

The chain recombines TRBV18 with TRBJ1-2; D remains unclear. Germline-derived CDR1 and CDR2 are KGHSH and LQKENI. The CDR3 is 13 amino acids. Trimming pared 3 bases from V and 0 bases from J, leaving 5 bases between. This chain's CDR3 is CASSPEANYGYTF. The CDR3 DNA follows: TGTGCCAGCTCACCGGAAGCTAACTATGGCTACACCTTC.

This clone was found many times. The chain links TRBV14 to TRBJ2-3; D is possibly TRBD1 (6 bases). Germline loops: CDR1 SGHDN, CDR2 FVKESK. The CDR3 has 19 residues. Trimming cost V 4 bases and J 0 bases, with 23 bases left between them. CDR3 region: CASSRGRGRRITSTDTQYF. In nucleotides, the CDR3 is TGTGCCAGCAGCCGGGGCAGGGGCCGCCGTATCACTAGCACAGATACGCAGTATTTT.

The chain couples TRBV7-9 to TRBJ2-2; 11 bases align to TRBD1. The CDR3 runs to 16 residues. Germline V lookup: CDR1 SEHNR, CDR2 FQNEAQ (reference sequence). The V gene end was trimmed by 4 bases and the J gene end by 6 bases; junction bases not matched to a gene: 7. The CDR3 DNA reads TGTGCCAGCAGCTGGGGACAGGGGGAAGTTGCCGGGGAGCTGTTTTTT. Residues: CASSWGQGEVAGELFF.

The chain employs TRBV6-5 and TRBJ1-4; weak D call: TRBD1 (6 bases). Germline-derived CDR1 and CDR2 are MNHEY and SVGAGI. The length of the CDR3 is 14 residues. Trimming shortened V by 2 bases and J by 8 bases, and 12 bases separated the two germline ends. DNA of the CDR3: TGTGCCAGCAGTTACGCGTTACAGGGAGAAAAACTGTTTTTT. Translated, it gives CASSYALQGEKLFF.

For this clone: Germline is not matched at one junction end, which may reflect a read error. Additional DNA sequences in this sample encode the identical CDR3. The V and J genes are TRBV6-5 and TRBJ2-7; 7 bases are shared with TRBD2. CDR1 MNHEY and CDR2 SVGAGI come from the germline V gene. The CDR3 length is 14 residues. The CDR3 bases are TGCGCCAGCAGGCGCGGGAGCCTGGTTGGCGAGCAGTACTTC. Residues: CASRRGSLVGEQYF.

CDR3 amino acids: CASSVGTGSYNEQFF. The DNA for the CDR3 is TGTGCCAGCAGTGTGGGGACAGGCTCCTACAATGAGCAGTTCTTC. The genes are TRBV2 and TRBJ2-1; 8 nucleotides match TRBD1. Unmatched junction bases numbered 2, after V lost 4 bases and J lost 0 bases. The germline V gene encodes CDR1 SNHLY and CDR2 FYNNEI. The CDR3 covers 15 residues. The entire variable domain, with the rest obtained from reference TRBV2 and TRBJ2-1, is as follows: EPEVTQTPSHQVTQMGQEVILRCVPISNHLYFYWYRQILGQKVEFLVSFYNNEISEKSEIFDDQFSVERPDGSNFTLKIRSTKLEDSAMYFCASSVGTGSYNEQFFGPGTRLTVL.

The table lists this clone with a count of one. V is TRBV6-4 and J is TRBJ1-2; D is uncertain. The CDR3 consists of 15 residues. Per the germline V gene, CDR1 is MRHNA and CDR2 is SNTAGT. With 5 bases removed from V and 2 bases from J, the gap between germline ends came to 15 bases. Here the CDR3 reads CASSKPGVGNYGYTF. CDR3 bases: TGTGCCAGCAGTAAGCCGGGAGTGGGGAACTATGGCTACACCTTC.

The chain uses TRBV5-1 and TRBJ2-2; no clear D gene. V was clipped by 0 bases and J by 5 bases, with 11 bases between them. The germline V gene encodes CDR1 SGHRS and CDR2 YFSETQ. The CDR3 has 15 amino acids. Here the CDR3 DNA reads TGCGCCAGCAGCTTGGACCCGATGGGGACCGGGGAGCTGTTTTTT. This gives the protein CASSLDPMGTGELFF.

This chain links TRBV19 with TRBJ1-5; D perhaps matches TRBD1 (5 bases). CDR1 and CDR2 (germline): LNHDA, SQIVND (reference sequence). V gave up 6 bases and J gave up 1 base, with 13 bases separating them. CDR3 length: 15 amino acids. CDR3: CASRPGGMSNQPQHF. CDR3 bases: TGTGCCAGTAGACCCGGGGGTATGAGCAATCAGCCCCAGCATTTT.

This clone has only one observation. V is TRBV11-3 and J is TRBJ2-2, with D perhaps assigned TRBD1 or TRBD2 (5 bases each). This CDR3 contains 15 residues. V gave up 1 base and J gave up 14 bases, with 20 bases separating them. The V gene's germline CDR1 is SGHNT and CDR2 YENEEA. CDR3 loop: CASSLGRPGPYPLFF. CDR3 nucleotide sequence: TGTGCCAGCAGCTTAGGGCGCCCGGGACCTTATCCCCTGTTTTTT.

The chain carries TRBV6-6 and TRBJ2-7; D ambiguous. This CDR3 has 15 residues. The V gene's germline CDR1 is MNHNY and CDR2 SVGAGI (reference sequence). V was clipped by 2 bases and J by 2 bases, with 13 bases between them. This CDR3 reads CASSYRPGYTYEQYF. The CDR3 nucleotides read TGTGCCAGCAGTTACCGTCCGGGCTATACCTACGAGCAGTACTTC.

V usage is TRBV7-9 and J usage is TRBJ2-2, with 9 positions matching TRBD1. Germline-derived CDR1 and CDR2 are SEHNR and FQNEAQ (reference sequence). V shed 5 bases, J shed 5 bases, and the junction held 9 bases outside the gene matches. The CDR3 is 16 residues long. CDR3 nucleotides: TGTGCCAGCAGCCGAGGAGGGACAGGGTCAACCGGGGAGCTGTTTTTT. Translation: CASSRGGTGSTGELFF.

For this clone: Other nucleotide sequences in the sample specify the same CDR3. The rearrangement links TRBV5-1 to TRBJ1-1; D gene uncertain. Trimming left V 2 bases short and J 1 base short, with 6 bases between. CDR1 and CDR2 from the germline V gene are SGHRS and YFSETQ. This CDR3 is built from 13 residues. CDR3 loop: CASSFDTNTEAFF. The DNA of the CDR3 is TGCGCCAGCAGCTTTGACACGAACACTGAAGCTTTCTTT.

The V call is TRBV11-2, the J call TRBJ2-7, with TRBD2 matching over 7 bases. CDR3 length equals 14 residues. In germline, CDR1 is SGHAT, CDR2 FQNNGV. V trimming: 2 bases; J trimming: 0 bases; junction bases outside the gene matches: 1. CDR3 nucleotide sequence: TGTGCCAGCAGCTTACCTAGCGGCTCCTACGAGCAGTACTTC. This translates into CASSLPSGSYEQYF.

This chain uses TRBV11-3 with TRBJ2-1; tentative D call: TRBD1 (5 bases). Trimming cost V 5 bases and J 4 bases, with 12 bases left between them. The CDR3 covers 14 residues. Germline loops: CDR1 SGHNT, CDR2 YENEEA. CDR3 region: CASSPQTDYNEQFF. The DNA for the CDR3 is TGTGCCAGCAGCCCTCAGACAGATTACAATGAGCAGTTCTTC.

This clone was seen more than once but under ten times. V and J are TRBV7-2 and TRBJ2-1; 7 bases align to TRBD1. V trimming: 3 bases; J trimming: 12 bases; junction bases outside the gene matches: 5. The CDR3 totals 12 residues. Germline V gene sequence: CDR1 SGHTA, CDR2 FQGNSA. The DNA of the CDR3 is TGTGCCAGCAGCTTCAGACAGGGATGGCAGTTCTTC. It is translated as CASSFRQGWQFF. The variable domain in full, with the rest retrieved from reference TRBV7-2 and TRBJ2-1, is GAGVSQSPSNKVTEKGKDVELRCDPISGHTALYWYRQSLGQGLEFLIYFQGNSAPDKSGLPSDRFSAERTGGSVSTLTIQRTQQEDSAVYLCASSFRQGWQFFGPGTRLTVL.

V and J are TRBV11-1 and TRBJ2-1; perhaps TRBD2 as D (5 bases). Per the germline V gene, CDR1 is SGHAT and CDR2 is FQDESV (reference sequence). Trimming took off 4 bases at V and 10 bases at J, with 11 bases between the two ends. The length of the CDR3 is 12 residues. CDR3 DNA sequence: TGTGCCAGCAGCTCGATAGGAGGCGAGCAGTTCTTC. Its protein is CASSSIGGEQFF.

This clone was seen only once. The chain joins TRBV18 to TRBJ2-7, with D possibly matching TRBD2 (5 bases). V shed 5 bases and J shed 12 bases, with 14 bases lying between them. The CDR3 is 11 residues long. Germline CDR1 is KGHSH and CDR2 is LQKENI. The CDR3 nucleotides are TGTGCCAGCTCAGTAACCGGGATCCCGTACTTC. It is translated as CASSVTGIPYF.

The rearrangement joins TRBV19 to TRBJ1-2; 7 bases agree with TRBD1. Germline lookup yields CDR1 LNHDA and CDR2 SQIVND (reference sequence). With 9 bases clipped from V and 4 bases from J, the junction kept 2 bases outside the gene matches. The CDR3 totals 11 residues. CDR3 DNA: TGTGCCAGCGGGGACAGCTATGGCTACACCTTC. Translating it yields CASGDSYGYTF.

The V call is TRBV19, the J call TRBJ2-3; D is perhaps TRBD2 (6 bases). This CDR3 has 13 residues. Per germline, CDR1 LNHDA and CDR2 SQIVND (reference sequence). V was shortened by 5 bases and J by 3 bases, with 9 bases between the two germline ends. Here the CDR3 reads CASSATRTDTQYF. The CDR3 DNA reads as TGTGCCAGTAGTGCGACTAGGACAGATACGCAGTATTTT.

The chain has TRBV2 and TRBJ1-4; D not resolved. CDR3 length equals 14 residues. The ends were cut back, 4 bases at V and 10 bases at J, with 16 bases in the middle. Germline CDR1 reads SNHLY; CDR2 reads FYNNEI. The CDR3 reads CASSAQRPDGKLFF. The CDR3 DNA follows: TGTGCCAGCAGTGCCCAAAGACCCGACGGAAAACTGTTTTTT.

This clone was counted between two and nine times. V and J are TRBV7-2 and TRBJ2-3; D is tentatively TRBD1 or TRBD2 (6 bases each). V was cut by 4 bases and J by 3 bases, with 11 bases left in between. Germline loops: CDR1 SGHTA, CDR2 FQGNSA. This CDR3 is built from 14 residues. DNA of the CDR3: TGTGCCAGCAGCTCCCGGGGGCTGACAGATACGCAGTATTTT. It yields the protein CASSSRGLTDTQYF.